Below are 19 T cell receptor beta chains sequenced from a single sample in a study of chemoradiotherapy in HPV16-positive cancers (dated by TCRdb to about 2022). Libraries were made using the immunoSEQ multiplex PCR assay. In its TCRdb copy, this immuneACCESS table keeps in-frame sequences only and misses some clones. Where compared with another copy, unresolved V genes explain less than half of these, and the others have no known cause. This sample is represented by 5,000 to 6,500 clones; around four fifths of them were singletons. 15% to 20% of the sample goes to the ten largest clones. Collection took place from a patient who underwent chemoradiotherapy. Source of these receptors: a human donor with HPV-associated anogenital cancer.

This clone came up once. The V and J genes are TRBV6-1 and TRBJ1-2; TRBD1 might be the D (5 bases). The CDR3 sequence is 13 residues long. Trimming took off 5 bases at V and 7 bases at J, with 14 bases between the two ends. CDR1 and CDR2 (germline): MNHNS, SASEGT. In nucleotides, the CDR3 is TGTGCCAGCAGTAACTTCCAGGGAATTGGCTACACCTTC. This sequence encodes CASSNFQGIGYTF.

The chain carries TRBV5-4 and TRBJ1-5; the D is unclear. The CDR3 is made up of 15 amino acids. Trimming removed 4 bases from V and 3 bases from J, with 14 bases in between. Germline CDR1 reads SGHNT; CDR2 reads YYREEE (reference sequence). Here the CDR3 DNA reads TGTGCCAGCAGCCTAGGTGGACTGAACAATCAGCCCCAGCATTTT. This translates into CASSLGGLNNQPQHF.

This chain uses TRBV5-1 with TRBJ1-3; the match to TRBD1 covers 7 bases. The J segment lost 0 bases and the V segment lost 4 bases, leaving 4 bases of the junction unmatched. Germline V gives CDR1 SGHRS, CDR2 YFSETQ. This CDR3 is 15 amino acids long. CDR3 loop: CASSPGQHSGNTIYF. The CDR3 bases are TGCGCCAGCAGCCCGGGACAGCACTCTGGAAACACCATATATTTT.

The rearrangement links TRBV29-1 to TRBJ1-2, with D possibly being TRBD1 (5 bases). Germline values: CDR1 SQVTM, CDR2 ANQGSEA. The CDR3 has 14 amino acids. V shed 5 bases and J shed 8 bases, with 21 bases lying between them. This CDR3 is CSVLGQGPGNGYTF. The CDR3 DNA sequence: TGCAGCGTTCTCGGTCAGGGTCCAGGTAACGGCTACACCTTC.

CDR3 region: CASSPGTPIIHEQYF. CDR3 DNA: TGTGCCAGCAGCCCCGGGACACCAATCATCCACGAGCAGTACTTC. V usage is TRBV11-3 and J usage is TRBJ2-7; tentatively, D is TRBD1 (6 bases). The CDR3 sequence is 15 residues long. The V end lost 5 bases, the J end lost 5 bases, and 19 bases lay between the germline ends. Germline V gene lookup returns CDR1 SGHNT and CDR2 YENEEA.

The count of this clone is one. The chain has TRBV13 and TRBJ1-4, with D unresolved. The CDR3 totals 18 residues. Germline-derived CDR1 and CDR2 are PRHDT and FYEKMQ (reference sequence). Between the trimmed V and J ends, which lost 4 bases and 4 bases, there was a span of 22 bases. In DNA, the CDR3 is TGTGCCAGCAGCTCATCCCGGGAAGGGAGAAATGATAATGAAAAACTGTTTTTT. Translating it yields CASSSSREGRNDNEKLFF.

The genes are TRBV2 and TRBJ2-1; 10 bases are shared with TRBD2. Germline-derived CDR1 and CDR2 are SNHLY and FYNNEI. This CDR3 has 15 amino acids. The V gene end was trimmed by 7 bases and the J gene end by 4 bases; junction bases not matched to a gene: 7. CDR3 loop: CASTSGTSEYNEQFF. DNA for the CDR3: TGTGCCAGCACCTCCGGGACTAGCGAGTACAATGAGCAGTTCTTC.

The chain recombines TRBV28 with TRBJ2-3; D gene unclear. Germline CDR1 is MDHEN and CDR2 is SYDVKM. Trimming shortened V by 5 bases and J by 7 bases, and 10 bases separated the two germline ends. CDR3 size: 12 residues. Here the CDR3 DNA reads TGTGCCAGCAGTCCCCAAAGTCATACGCAGTATTTT. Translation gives CASSPQSHTQYF.

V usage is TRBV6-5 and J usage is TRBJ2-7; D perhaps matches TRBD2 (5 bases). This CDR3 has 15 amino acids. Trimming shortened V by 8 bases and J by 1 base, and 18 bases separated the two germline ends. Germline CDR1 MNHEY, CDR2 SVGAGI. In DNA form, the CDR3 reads TGTGCCAGCCAACTGTCCGGGCTAGCTTCCTACGAGCAGTACTTC. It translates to CASQLSGLASYEQYF.

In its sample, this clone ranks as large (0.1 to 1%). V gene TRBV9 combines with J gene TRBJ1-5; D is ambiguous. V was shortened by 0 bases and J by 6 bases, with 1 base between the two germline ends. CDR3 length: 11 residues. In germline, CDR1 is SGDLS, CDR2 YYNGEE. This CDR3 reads CASSVAQPQHF. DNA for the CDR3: TGTGCCAGCAGCGTAGCTCAGCCCCAGCATTTT.

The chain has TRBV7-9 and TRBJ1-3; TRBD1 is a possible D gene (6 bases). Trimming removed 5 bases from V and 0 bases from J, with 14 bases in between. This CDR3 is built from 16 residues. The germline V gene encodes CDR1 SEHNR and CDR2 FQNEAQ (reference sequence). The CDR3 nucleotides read TGTGCCAGCAGCCTCCGTAGGACAGTCTCTGGAAACACCATATATTTT. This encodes CASSLRRTVSGNTIYF.

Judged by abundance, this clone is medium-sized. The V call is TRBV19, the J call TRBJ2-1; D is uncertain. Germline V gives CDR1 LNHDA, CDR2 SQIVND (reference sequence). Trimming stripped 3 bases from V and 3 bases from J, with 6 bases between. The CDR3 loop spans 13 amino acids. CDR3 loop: CASSILGYNEQFF. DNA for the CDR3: TGTGCCAGTAGTATTTTGGGCTACAATGAGCAGTTCTTC.

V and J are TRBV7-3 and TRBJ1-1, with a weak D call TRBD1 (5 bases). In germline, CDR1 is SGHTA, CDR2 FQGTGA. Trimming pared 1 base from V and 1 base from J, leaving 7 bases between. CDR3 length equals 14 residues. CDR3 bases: TGTGCCAGCAGCTTAATTGGGGGGAACACTGAAGCTTTCTTT. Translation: CASSLIGGNTEAFF.

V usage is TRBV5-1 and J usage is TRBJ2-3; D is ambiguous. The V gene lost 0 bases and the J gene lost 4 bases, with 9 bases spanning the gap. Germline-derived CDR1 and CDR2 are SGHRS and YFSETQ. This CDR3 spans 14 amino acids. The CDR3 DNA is TGCGCCAGCAGCTTGGACTCAGGACCAGATACGCAGTATTTT. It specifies CASSLDSGPDTQYF.

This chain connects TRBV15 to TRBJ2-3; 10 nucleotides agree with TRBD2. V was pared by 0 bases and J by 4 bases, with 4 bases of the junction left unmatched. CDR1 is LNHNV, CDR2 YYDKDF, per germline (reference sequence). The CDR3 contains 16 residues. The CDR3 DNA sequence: TGTGCCACCAGCAGAGATCCTAGCGGGGGTTCAGATACGCAGTATTTT. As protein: CATSRDPSGGSDTQYF. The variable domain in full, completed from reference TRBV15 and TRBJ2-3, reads DAMVIQNPRYQVTQFGKPVTLSCSQTLNHNVMYWYQQKSSQAPKLLFHYYDKDFNNEADTPDNFQSRRPNTSFCFLDIRSPGLGDTAMYLCATSRDPSGGSDTQYFGPGTRLTVL.

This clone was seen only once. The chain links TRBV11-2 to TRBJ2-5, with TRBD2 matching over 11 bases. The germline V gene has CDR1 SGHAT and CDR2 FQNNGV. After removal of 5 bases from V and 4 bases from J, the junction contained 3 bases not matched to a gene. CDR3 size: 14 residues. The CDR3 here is CASSRLAGPETQYF. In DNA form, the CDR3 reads TGTGCCAGCAGCCGACTAGCGGGACCAGAGACCCAGTACTTC.

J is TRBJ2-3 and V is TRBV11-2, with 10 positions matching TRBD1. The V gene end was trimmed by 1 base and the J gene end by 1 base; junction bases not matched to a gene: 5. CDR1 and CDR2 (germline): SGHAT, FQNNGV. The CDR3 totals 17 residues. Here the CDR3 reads CASSLGGGTGGTDTQYF. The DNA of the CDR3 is TGTGCCAGCAGCTTAGGGGGCGGGACAGGGGGCACAGATACGCAGTATTTT.

As DNA, the CDR3 is TGTGCCAGCCAAGGACAGCTAGATACAGGGGATGAGCAGTTCTTC. Translation: CASQGQLDTGDEQFF. V gene TRBV13 combines with J gene TRBJ2-1, with 7 bases fitting TRBD1. Germline V gene data show CDR1 as PRHDT and CDR2 as FYEKMQ (reference sequence). The junction had 15 bases not matched to a gene; V was cut back by 8 bases and J by 8 bases. This CDR3 has 15 amino acids.

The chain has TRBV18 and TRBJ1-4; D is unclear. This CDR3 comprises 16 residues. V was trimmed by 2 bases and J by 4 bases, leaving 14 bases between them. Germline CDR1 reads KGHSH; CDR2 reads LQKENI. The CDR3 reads CASSPSQVGDNEKLFF. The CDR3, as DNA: TGTGCCAGCTCACCAAGTCAGGTCGGAGATAATGAAAAACTGTTTTTT.